The rows below give T cell receptor beta chains drawn from one sample of a study of blood T cell repertoires in COVID-19. TCRdb's table, derived via immunoSEQ multiplex PCR, lists solely in-frame clones and lacks some. The sample holds some 80,000 clones; about four fifths are singletons and the top ten take around 13%. Source material: peripheral blood. Receptors were obtained from a woman aged 40 to 49 with active or convalescent COVID-19. Each CDR3 is given with its conserved first and last residue. The D gene is left open where the match is weak. Clone size appears in some rows only: once, few, many, or a class for an expanded clone.

v_call,clone_size,j_call,d_call,cdr3_nt,cdr3_aa
TRBV10-3,-,TRBJ1-1,-,TGTGCCATCAGTGAGGGCCCCAATGAAGCTTTCTTT,CAISEGPNEAFF
TRBV11-2,-,TRBJ2-7,TRBD2,TGTGCCAGCAGCTTAGATCCTAGCGGGCCGCCTTTCTACGAGCAGTACTTC,CASSLDPSGPPFYEQYF
TRBV28,-,TRBJ1-3,-,TGTGCCAGCAGTCCGTTGGTTTGGACACGCTCTGGAAACACCATATATTTT,CASSPLVWTRSGNTIYF
TRBV21-1,-,TRBJ1-2,-,TGTGCCAGCGGGCGCAACTATGGCTACACCTTC,CASGRNYGYTF
TRBV29-1,-,TRBJ2-3,-,TGCAGCGCTGAGGAGGGGTCGGATACGCAGTATTTT,CSAEEGSDTQYF
TRBV10-3,-,TRBJ1-2,TRBD1,TGTGCCATCAGTGACCGCACAGACAGGGGGCTAGCCTATGGCTACACCTTC,CAISDRTDRGLAYGYTF
TRBV3-1/TRBV3-2,-,TRBJ2-1,TRBD2,TGTGCCAGCAGCCACCTGGGACTAGCGGGAGAGTCGCGTCACGAGCAGTTCTTC,CASSHLGLAGESRHEQFF
TRBV7-6,few,TRBJ2-3,-,TGTGCCAGCAGCTCCCAGAGCACAGATACGCAGTATTTT,CASSSQSTDTQYF
TRBV27,-,TRBJ2-1,-,TGTGCCAGCAGTCACGGACTGTACAATGAGCAGTTCTTC,CASSHGLYNEQFF
TRBV27,-,TRBJ1-5,-,TGTGCCAGCAGTCCACGGGGGAGGGGAAGCAATCAGCCCCAGCATTTT,CASSPRGRGSNQPQHF
TRBV19,-,TRBJ2-3,TRBD1,TGTGCCAGTAGTACCGCTTGGGCAGGGGGCCTAACTAATACGCAGTATTTT,CASSTAWAGGLTNTQYF
TRBV29-1,-,TRBJ2-1,TRBD2,TGCAGCGCTTTCCTGCGGGAGAATGAGCAGTTCTTC,CSAFLRENEQFF
TRBV19,-,TRBJ2-3,-,TGTGCCAGTAGAAATCGGGGACACCTCACAGATACGCAGTATTTT,CASRNRGHLTDTQYF
TRBV6-2/TRBV6-3,-,TRBJ2-7,-,TGTGCCAGCAGTTACTCGAGGGTCGAGCAGTACTTC,CASSYSRVEQYF
TRBV5-8,-,TRBJ1-5,-,TGTGCCAGCAGCCGACAGTATAATCAGCCCCAGCATTTT,CASSRQYNQPQHF
TRBV3-1/TRBV3-2,-,TRBJ2-2,TRBD2,TGTGCCAGCAGCCACGGGGGGGGAACCGGGGAGCTGTTTTTT,CASSHGGGTGELFF